This T cell receptor (beta chain) was profiled in a study of beta chain features in type 1 diabetes. The study reverse transcribed the entire isolated RNA, so it sequenced expressed TCRB transcripts. Sequencing used immunoSEQ multiplex PCR; TCRdb keeps in-frame clones, though not all of them. The sample has roughly 700,000 clones, around 15% seen once; the top ten hold approximately 0.022%. The study, taken as a whole, reports: Type 1 diabetes patients showed a moderate but significant shortening of TCRB CDR3s in all four CD4+ subsets.

All of the sorted populations showed purity greater than 95%. In the case of this clone: Its specificity is not known.

Sequenced: naive CD4+ T cells from blood. The sequence derives from a man between 18 and 29 years old with type 1 diabetes.

The CDR3 DNA reads TGTGCCAGCAGTCAAGGAGGGGACGCCTATGGCTACACCTTC. Encoded protein: CASSQGGDAYGYTF. The V and J genes are TRBV9 and TRBJ1-2, with D perhaps TRBD1 (5 bases). The V and J ends lost 5 bases and 4 bases respectively, with 15 bases between them. CDR3 size: 14 residues. Germline loops: CDR1 SGDLS, CDR2 YYNGEE.